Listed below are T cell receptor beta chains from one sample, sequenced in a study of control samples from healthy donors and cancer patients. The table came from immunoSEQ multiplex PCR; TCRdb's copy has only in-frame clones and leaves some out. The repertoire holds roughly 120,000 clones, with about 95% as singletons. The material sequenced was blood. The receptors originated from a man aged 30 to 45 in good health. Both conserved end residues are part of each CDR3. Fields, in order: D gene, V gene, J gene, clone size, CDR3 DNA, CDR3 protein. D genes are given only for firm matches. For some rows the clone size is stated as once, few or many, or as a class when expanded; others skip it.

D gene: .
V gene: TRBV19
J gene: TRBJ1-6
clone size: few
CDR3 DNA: TGTGCCAGTAGTAATTTGGGACTGAGAAATAATTCACCCCTCCACTTT
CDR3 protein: CASSNLGLRNNSPLHF

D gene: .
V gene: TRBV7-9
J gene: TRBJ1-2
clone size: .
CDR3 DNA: TGTGCCAGCAGCTCCGAGGGGCTGTACTATGGCTACACCTTC
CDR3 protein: CASSSEGLYYGYTF

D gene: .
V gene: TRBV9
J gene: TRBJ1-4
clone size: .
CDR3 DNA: TGTGCCAGCAGCGTAGGGGGCCGGAATGAAAAACTGTTTTTT
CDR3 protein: CASSVGGRNEKLFF

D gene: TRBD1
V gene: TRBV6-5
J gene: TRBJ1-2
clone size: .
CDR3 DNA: TGTGCCAGCAGCCTCGGGACAGAGTATGGCTACACCTTC
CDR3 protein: CASSLGTEYGYTF

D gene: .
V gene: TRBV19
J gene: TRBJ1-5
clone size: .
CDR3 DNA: TGTGCCAGTAGTATCGTCAGGGTCAATCAGCCCCAGCATTTT
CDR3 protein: CASSIVRVNQPQHF

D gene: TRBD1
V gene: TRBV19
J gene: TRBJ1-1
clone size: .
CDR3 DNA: TGTGCCAGTAGTATCACATCAGGGGGAACTGAAGCTTTCTTT
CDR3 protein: CASSITSGGTEAFF

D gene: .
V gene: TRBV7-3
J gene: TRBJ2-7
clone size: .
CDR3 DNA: TGTGCCAGCAGCTTAACGTTTGGATACGAGCAGTACTTC
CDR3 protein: CASSLTFGYEQYF

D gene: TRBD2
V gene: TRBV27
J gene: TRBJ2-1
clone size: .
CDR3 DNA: TGTGCCAGCAGTTTACGGGGGGGTTCATCCTACAATGAGCAGTTCTTC
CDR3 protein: CASSLRGGSSYNEQFF

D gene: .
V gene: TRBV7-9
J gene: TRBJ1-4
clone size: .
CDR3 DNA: TGTGCCAGCAGCCCCTTGGGCAGAGAAGAAAAACTGTTTTTT
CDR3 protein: CASSPLGREEKLFF

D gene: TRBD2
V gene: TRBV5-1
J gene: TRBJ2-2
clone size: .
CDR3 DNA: TGCGCCAGCAGCTTGAGACTAGCGGGGGCCGGGGAGCTGTTTTTT
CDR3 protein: CASSLRLAGAGELFF

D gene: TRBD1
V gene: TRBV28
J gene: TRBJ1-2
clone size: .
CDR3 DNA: TGTGCCAGCGCAGTGATCGACAGGGCCCTTGGCTACACCTTC
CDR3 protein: CASAVIDRALGYTF

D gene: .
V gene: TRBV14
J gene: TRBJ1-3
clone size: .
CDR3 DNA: TGTGCCAGCAGCCAAGTGGATGGAGGAAGGAACACCATATATTTT
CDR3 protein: CASSQVDGGRNTIYF

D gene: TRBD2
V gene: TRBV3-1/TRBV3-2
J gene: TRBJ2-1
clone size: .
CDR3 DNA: TGTGCCAGCAGCCGACGGGGGGGCCTCCCCAATGAGCAGTTCTTC
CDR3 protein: CASSRRGGLPNEQFF

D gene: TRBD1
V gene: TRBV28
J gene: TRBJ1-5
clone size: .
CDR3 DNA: TGTGCCAGCAGTCCGACCGGGACAGGTGCCAGGCCCCAGCATTTT
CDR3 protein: CASSPTGTGARPQHF

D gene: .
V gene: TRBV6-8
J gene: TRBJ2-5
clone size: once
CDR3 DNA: TGTGCCAGCAGTTATGAGACCCAGTACTTC
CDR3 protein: CASSYETQYF

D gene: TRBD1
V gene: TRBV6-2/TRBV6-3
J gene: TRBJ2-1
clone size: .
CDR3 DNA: TGTGCCAGCAGCCTCGGGGACAGCTCCTACAATGAGCAGTTCTTC
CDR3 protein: CASSLGDSSYNEQFF

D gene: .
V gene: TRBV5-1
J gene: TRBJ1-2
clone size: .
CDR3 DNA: TGCGCCAGCAGCGGTACAGGGAACCCTAACTATGGCTACACCTTC
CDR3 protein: CASSGTGNPNYGYTF

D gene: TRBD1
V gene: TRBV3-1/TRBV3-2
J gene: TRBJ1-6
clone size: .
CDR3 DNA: TGTGCCAGCAGCCAGACAGGGGTAACACCCCTCCACTTT
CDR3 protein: CASSQTGVTPLHF

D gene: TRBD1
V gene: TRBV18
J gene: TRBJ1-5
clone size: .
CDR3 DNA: TGTGCCAGCTCACCGACGGACAGGGGGCCAAATCAGCCCCAGCATTTT
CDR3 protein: CASSPTDRGPNQPQHF

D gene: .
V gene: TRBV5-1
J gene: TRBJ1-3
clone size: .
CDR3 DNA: TGCGCCAGCAGCTTGGATCCCGCCAGGACCTCTGGAAACACCATATATTTT
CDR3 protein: CASSLDPARTSGNTIYF

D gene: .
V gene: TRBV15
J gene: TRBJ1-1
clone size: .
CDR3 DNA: TGTGCCACCACTGGGGGGGGGACTGAAGCTTTCTTT
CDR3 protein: CATTGGGTEAFF

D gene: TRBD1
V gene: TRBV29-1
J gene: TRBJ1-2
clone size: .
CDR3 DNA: TGCAGCGTAGCGACAGGGACTAACTATGGCTACACCTTC
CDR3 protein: CSVATGTNYGYTF

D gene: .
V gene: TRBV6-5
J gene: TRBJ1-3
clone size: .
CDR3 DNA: TGTGCCATCAGGGATTCACTTGGAAACACCATATATTTT
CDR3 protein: CAIRDSLGNTIYF

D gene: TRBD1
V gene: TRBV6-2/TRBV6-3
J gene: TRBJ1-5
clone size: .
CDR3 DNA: TGTGCCAGCAGCCCAGCAGGGGGGCATCAGCCCCAGCATTTT
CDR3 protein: CASSPAGGHQPQHF

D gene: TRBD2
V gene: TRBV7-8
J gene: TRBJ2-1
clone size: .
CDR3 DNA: TGTGCCAGCAGCTTCAGCCGGGGGGGGTACAATGAGCAGTTCTTC
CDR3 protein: CASSFSRGGYNEQFF

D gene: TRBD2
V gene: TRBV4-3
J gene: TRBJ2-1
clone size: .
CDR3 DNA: TGCGCCAGCAGCAGTTCTGGGACTAGTACTAGAAATGAGCAGTTCTTC
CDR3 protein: CASSSSGTSTRNEQFF

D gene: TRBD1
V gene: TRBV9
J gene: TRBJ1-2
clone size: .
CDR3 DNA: TGTGCCAGCAGCCAGACAGGGTACGGCTACACCTTC
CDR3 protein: CASSQTGYGYTF

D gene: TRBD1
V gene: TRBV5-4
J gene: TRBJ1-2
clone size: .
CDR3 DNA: TGTGCCACCACCGCCCCGGACAGGGGATATGGCTACACCTTC
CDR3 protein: CATTAPDRGYGYTF

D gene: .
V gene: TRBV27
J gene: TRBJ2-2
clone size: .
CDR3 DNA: TGTGCCAGCAGTGACAATGACTACACCGGGGAGCTGTTTTTT
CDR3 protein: CASSDNDYTGELFF

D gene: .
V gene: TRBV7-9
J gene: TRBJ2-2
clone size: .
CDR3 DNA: TGTGCCAGCAGCGCCCGCTCCCGCACCGGGGAGCTGTTTTTT
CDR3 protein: CASSARSRTGELFF

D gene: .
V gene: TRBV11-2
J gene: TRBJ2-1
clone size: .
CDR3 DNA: TGTGCCAGCAGCTTAGATGGCGTGAACCCCTACAATGAGCAGTTCTTC
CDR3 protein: CASSLDGVNPYNEQFF

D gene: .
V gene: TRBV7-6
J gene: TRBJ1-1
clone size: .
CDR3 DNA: TGTGCCAGCAGCTTACTGTTAGGAGGGGTCACTGAAGCTTTCTTT
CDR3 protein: CASSLLLGGVTEAFF

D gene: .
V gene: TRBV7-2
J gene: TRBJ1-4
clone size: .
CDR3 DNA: TGTGCCAGCAGCCCGCAGTTTGCAACTAATGAAAAACTGTTTTTT
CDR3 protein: CASSPQFATNEKLFF